This TCR beta chain appears in the sequencing data of a study of OX40 agonist ivuxolimab in advanced cancers. Germline lookup yields CDR1 SGHRS and CDR2 YFSETQ. The CDR3 has 15 residues. With V trimmed by 3 bases and J by 1 base, 6 bases remained unmatched. Findings and caveats of the study: On average, CD8+ T cells showed a greater number of expanded clones than CD4+. Antigen specificity was not determined for the expanded peripheral T cells.

Patients were ineligible given autoimmune disease history or systemic immunosuppression. This clone has only one observation. Its antigen is still unknown. Profiling relied on immunoSEQ multiplex PCR, and the TCRdb table lists in-frame clones only, not all of them. The table includes tens of thousands of clones, 84% detected once. The material was CD4+ or CD8+ T cells sorted from blood, obtained in a trial of the OX40 agonist ivuxolimab. V is TRBV5-1 and J is TRBJ2-5; TRBD2 agrees at 7 bases. The sequence derives from an adult with an advanced solid tumor such as melanoma, head and neck, liver or kidney cancer. CDR3 loop: CASSSGLGFQETQYF. Written as DNA, the CDR3 is TGCGCCAGCAGCTCAGGACTAGGGTTCCAAGAGACCCAGTACTTC.